This T cell receptor (beta chain) was documented in a study of T cell responses to AZD1222 COVID-19 vaccine. The repertoire was sequenced with immunoSEQ multiplex PCR; TCRdb's copy has only in-frame clones and lacks some. The sample gives tens of thousands of clones, roughly 90% of which show up once; about 3% is in the top ten. The CDR3 sequence is 13 residues long. Germline-derived CDR1 and CDR2 are SGHNT and YENEEA. V was clipped by 3 bases and J by 7 bases, with 7 bases between them. The sequence came from an adult who received the AZD1222 COVID-19 vaccine. This material consisted of peripheral blood, taken 28 days after the second AZD1222 dose. V and J are TRBV11-3 and TRBJ1-6; D not certain. Here the CDR3 reads CASSFGGNSPLHF. The DNA of the CDR3 is TGTGCCAGCAGCTTCGGAGGGAATTCACCCCTCCACTTT.